Described below is a single T cell receptor beta chain sequence and its context. The data stem from a study of control samples from healthy donors and cancer patients. This CDR3 spans 16 amino acids. The V gene end was trimmed by 5 bases and the J gene end by 1 base; junction bases not matched to a gene: 6. Germline assignment: CDR1 SGDLS and CDR2 YYNGEE. The repertoire was sequenced with immunoSEQ multiplex PCR; TCRdb's copy has only in-frame clones and lacks some. The table lists about 120,000 clones, over 90% of them singletons. V gene TRBV9 combines with J gene TRBJ1-5; 10 nucleotides match TRBD1. Sequencing was done on a sample of blood. This sequence was found in a man between 25 and 39 years old in good health. The CDR3 bases are TGTGCCAGCAGTTCTGGACAGGGGGGAAGCAATCAGCCCCAGCATTTT. Amino acid sequence: CASSSGQGGSNQPQHF.